Listed below are T cell receptor beta chains from one sample, sequenced in a study of blood T cell repertoires in COVID-19. Clones were read by immunoSEQ multiplex PCR, and TCRdb kept only the in-frame ones, dropping some. The sample holds 55,000 to 65,000 clones, 80% to 90% seen once. The sample taken for sequencing was peripheral blood. The receptors stem from a man in his fifties or sixties with COVID-19, enrolled during active disease. CDR3s include the opening cysteine and the closing phenylalanine or tryptophan. The D gene is left open where the match is weak. Clone size appears in some rows only: once, few, many, or a class for an expanded clone.

V	J	size	D	DNA	CDR3
TRBV6-2/TRBV6-3	TRBJ2-1	-	-	TGTGCCAGCAGTTACGGATCAGCGGGTCCGAGCTCCTACAATGAGCAGTTCTTC	CASSYGSAGPSSYNEQFF
TRBV5-1	TRBJ1-1	-	-	TGCGCCAGCAGCTTACCAACAGCGAACACTGAAGCTTTCTTT	CASSLPTANTEAFF
TRBV5-1	TRBJ1-1	-	TRBD1	TGCGCCAGCAGCAGTTCGGGGAGACAGGGTGGCACTGAAGCTTTCTTT	CASSSSGRQGGTEAFF
TRBV11-3	TRBJ2-1	-	-	TGTGCCAGCAGCCTCGATGTGAGTGAGCAGTTCTTC	CASSLDVSEQFF
TRBV7-3	TRBJ2-5	-	TRBD2	TGTGCCAGCAGCTTAACGTCAGCGGGGAGGGAGACCCAGTACTTC	CASSLTSAGRETQYF
TRBV7-8	TRBJ2-7	-	TRBD1	TGTGCCAGCAGTTACAGGGGAGAGAACGAGCAGTACTTC	CASSYRGENEQYF
TRBV4-1	TRBJ2-2	-	-	TGCGCCAGCAGCCAAGATCACTTCACCGGGGAGCTGTTTTTT	CASSQDHFTGELFF
TRBV7-6	TRBJ2-3	-	TRBD2	TGTGCCAGCAGCTTAATTCCAGCGGGAGGGCCTACAGATACGCAGTATTTT	CASSLIPAGGPTDTQYF
TRBV11-2	TRBJ2-7	-	TRBD2	TGTGCCAGCAGCTTAACTAGCGGGGGTGTCGAGCAGTACTTC	CASSLTSGGVEQYF
TRBV3-1/TRBV3-2	TRBJ2-7	-	-	TGTGCCAGCAGCCAAGACCCTAGCTCCTACGAGCAGTACTTC	CASSQDPSSYEQYF
TRBV2	TRBJ2-1	-	TRBD2	TGTGCCAGCAGCAGTTTTATCGGACTAGCGGGAGGGTCTGTCTACAATGAGCAGTTCTTC	CASSSFIGLAGGSVYNEQFF
TRBV11-2	TRBJ1-2	once	TRBD1	TGTGCCAGCAGCTTAGATTCAGGGGGCGGCTATGGCTACACCTTC	CASSLDSGGGYGYTF
TRBV27	TRBJ2-1	-	TRBD2	TGTGCCAGCAATGGCGGGGGAGACAATGAGCAGTTCTTC	CASNGGGDNEQFF
TRBV5-1	TRBJ1-2	-	TRBD1	TGCGCCAGCAGCGCGACAGGGGTGCGATATGGCTACACCTTC	CASSATGVRYGYTF
TRBV9	TRBJ2-1	-	TRBD2	TGTGCCAGCTCTCCCTTGCCATCGGGACTAGCGCTCCACAATGAGCAGTTCTTC	CASSPLPSGLALHNEQFF
TRBV7-2	TRBJ2-7	-	-	TGTGCCAGCAGCTTTAGGGACAACTACGAGCAGTACTTC	CASSFRDNYEQYF
TRBV10-3	TRBJ1-6	-	TRBD1	TGTGCCATCAGCGGGACAGCCGACGGTTCACCCCTCCACTTT	CAISGTADGSPLHF
TRBV9	TRBJ2-3	-	TRBD2	TGTGCCAGCAGCGTAGGGGCTAGCGGTTCGGGGACAGATACGCAGTATTTT	CASSVGASGSGTDTQYF
TRBV21-1	TRBJ1-3	-	-	TGTGCCAGCAGCAAAATCGGGGACACAGGAAACACCATATATTTT	CASSKIGDTGNTIYF
TRBV5-4	TRBJ1-1	-	-	TGTGCCAGCAGCTCGGGGGGGATTAAGGCCGCTGCGAACACTGAAGCTTTCTTT	CASSSGGIKAAANTEAFF
TRBV7-9	TRBJ1-1	-	TRBD1	TGTGCCAGCAGTTTAGGAGGGACAGGCCTCTGGGACACTGAAGCTTTCTTT	CASSLGGTGLWDTEAFF
TRBV27	TRBJ1-4	large	-	TGTGCCAGCAGTTTACCGGGAGCACCAAATGAAAAACTGTTTTTT	CASSLPGAPNEKLFF
TRBV6-2/TRBV6-3	TRBJ2-7	-	TRBD2	TGTGCCAGCAGTTACGCAGCGGGAGGTAACCCCTACGAGCAGTACTTC	CASSYAAGGNPYEQYF
TRBV14	TRBJ1-4	once	-	TGTGCCAGCAGCCAGAGGGTGCCTAATGAAAAACTGTTTTTT	CASSQRVPNEKLFF
TRBV5-1	TRBJ2-7	-	TRBD1	TGCGCCAGCAGCTTGGTCGGACAGGGGGACGAGCAGTACTTC	CASSLVGQGDEQYF
TRBV5-1	TRBJ2-7	-	-	TGCGCCAGCAGCTTGGGACAGAACTACGAGCAGTACTTC	CASSLGQNYEQYF
TRBV5-6	TRBJ2-1	-	TRBD1	TGTGCCAGCAGCCCTATACCGGGACAGCCCTACAATGAGCAGTTCTTC	CASSPIPGQPYNEQFF
TRBV7-3	TRBJ1-2	-	-	TGTGCCAGCAGTGGAGGGAACTATGGCTACACCTTC	CASSGGNYGYTF
TRBV11-2	TRBJ2-1	-	-	TGTGCCAGCAGCTTAGACAGGGGCGCTTACAATGAGCAGTTCTTC	CASSLDRGAYNEQFF
TRBV15	TRBJ1-3	-	-	TGTGCCACCAGCAGAGCGACAGATTCCTCTGGAAACACCATATATTTT	CATSRATDSSGNTIYF
TRBV27	TRBJ1-5	-	TRBD1	TGTGCCAGCAGACGGGACAGGGGCAATCAGCCCCAGCATTTT	CASRRDRGNQPQHF
TRBV5-4	TRBJ1-2	-	-	TGTGCCAGCAGCTCGGGGCGGGAATTTGCAGAGGGCTACACCTTC	CASSSGREFAEGYTF
TRBV12-3/TRBV12-4	TRBJ1-2	once	-	TGTGCCAGCAGTCTCGGACCCCGAGGGGGCTACACCTTC	CASSLGPRGGYTF
TRBV6-6	TRBJ1-2	-	TRBD1	TGTGCCAGCTTTCTGACGGACAGGGGTTATGGCTACACCTTC	CASFLTDRGYGYTF